Listed here are 12 T cell receptor beta chains from one sample, sequenced in a study of cytomegalovirus exposure and HLA in healthy donors. Primers for the PCR totalled 60 Vbeta and 13 Jbeta. TCRdb's copy holds only in-frame clones and misses some; the assay was immunoSEQ multiplex PCR. The table records around 190,000 clones, around 80% of them present only once. Sequencing input: PBMCs. Receptors originate from a woman aged 40 to 55 in good health and CMV-seronegative.

CDR3 loop: CASTSSRGSGYTF. CDR3 bases: TGTGCCAGCACTTCCAGCAGGGGCTCTGGCTACACCTTC. The gene calls are TRBV25-1 and TRBJ1-2, with a weak D call TRBD1 (6 bases). Trimming cost V 7 bases and J 7 bases, with 16 bases left between them. The CDR3 consists of 13 residues. Per the germline V gene, CDR1 is MGHDK and CDR2 is SYGVNS.

CDR3 DNA: TGTGCCAGTAGTATAGATCGCCAGGGTTATAATTCACCCCTCCACTTT. The encoded protein is CASSIDRQGYNSPLHF. The chain recombines TRBV19 with TRBJ1-6; a weak D match, TRBD1 (5 bases). The CDR3 is 16 amino acids. Germline CDR1 is LNHDA and CDR2 is SQIVND (reference sequence). Deletions cut 0 bases from V and 4 bases from J, with 10 bases between.

The rearrangement joins TRBV21-1 to TRBJ2-7; no DNA check was done on the table's D call, TRBD1. TRBV21-1 is tagged as a pseudogene. This CDR3 comprises 12 residues. The chain's CDR3 is CASSKGGQRLPF. The DNA for the CDR3 is TGTGCCAGCAGCAAAGGGGGACAGAGGCTCCCTTTC.

The chain links TRBV9 to TRBJ2-1; D is unresolved. The germline V gene has CDR1 SGDLS and CDR2 YYNGEE. Trimming stripped 0 bases from V and 10 bases from J, with 20 bases between. The CDR3 runs 16 residues. This CDR3 reads CASSVGGYSTLREQFF. CDR3 nucleotide sequence: TGTGCCAGCAGCGTAGGCGGCTACTCAACCCTCAGAGAGCAGTTCTTC.

Written as DNA, the CDR3 is TGTGCCTGGAGTGCGAGGACTCGACTAGCGGGCTACAATGAGCAGTTCTTC. It is translated as CAWSARTRLAGYNEQFF. The chain carries TRBV30 and TRBJ2-1; 10 bases agree with TRBD2. Germline V gene lookup returns CDR1 GTSNPN and CDR2 SVGIG (reference sequence). Trimming at V came to 1 base and at J to 3 bases, leaving 9 bases not matched to a gene. CDR3 length: 17 residues.

The chain has TRBV12-5 and TRBJ2-1; TRBD2 matches 13 bases. V was clipped by 7 bases and J by 7 bases; unmatched bases: 4. Germline values: CDR1 LGHNT, CDR2 FRNRAP. The length of the CDR3 is 14 residues. CDR3 nucleotides: TGTGCTAGTGTTACTAGCGGGAGGGGAAATGAGCAGTTCTTC. Translating gives CASVTSGRGNEQFF.

This chain's CDR3 is CASSGRRVGQPQHF. The CDR3 DNA is TGTGCCAGCAGTGGACGGAGGGTAGGGCAGCCCCAGCATTTT. The V gene is TRBV6-1, the J gene TRBJ1-5; D call uncertain. This CDR3 comprises 14 residues. Trimming cost V 4 bases and J 7 bases, with 14 bases left between them. The germline V gene encodes CDR1 MNHNS and CDR2 SASEGT.

The chain recombines TRBV19 with TRBJ2-7; 14 bases match TRBD2. The CDR3 length is 16 residues. Germline lookup yields CDR1 LNHDA and CDR2 SQIVND (reference sequence). With V trimmed by 3 bases and J by 4 bases, 5 bases remained unmatched. CDR3 in amino acids: CASSMGLAGAPYEQYF. The CDR3 bases are TGTGCCAGTAGTATGGGACTAGCGGGAGCTCCTTACGAGCAGTACTTC. Full variable domain (rest looked up from reference TRBV19 and TRBJ2-7): DGGITQSPKYLFRKEGQNVTLSCEQNLNHDAMYWYRQDPGQGLRLIYYSQIVNDFQKGDIAEGYSVSREKKESFPLTVTSAQKNPTAFYLCASSMGLAGAPYEQYFGPGTRLTVT.

The chain couples TRBV5-1 to TRBJ1-4; a weak D match, TRBD1 (6 bases). The CDR3 sequence is 15 residues long. The V gene's germline CDR1 is SGHRS and CDR2 YFSETQ. V dropped 1 base and J dropped 5 bases, with 12 bases sitting between them. Here the CDR3 DNA reads TGCGCCAGCAGCTTGTCCCGGACAGTAAATGAAAAACTGTTTTTT. It is translated as CASSLSRTVNEKLFF.

This clone has just one count. The CDR3 DNA sequence: TGCGCCAGCAGCTTGGTCGTTAATTCACCCCTCCACTTT. Encoded protein: CASSLVVNSPLHF. The V and J genes are TRBV5-1 and TRBJ1-6; unclear D gene. Per germline, CDR1 SGHRS and CDR2 YFSETQ. V gave up 0 bases and J gave up 6 bases, with 4 bases separating them. CDR3 length: 13 residues.

This clone was found a few times. The chain employs TRBV29-1 and TRBJ2-6; D is uncertain. Per the germline V gene, CDR1 is SQVTM and CDR2 is ANQGSEA. This CDR3 is built from 13 residues. V was cut by 4 bases and J by 1 base, with 5 bases left in between. CDR3 DNA sequence: TGCAGCGTTGGCCGGTCTGGGGCCAACGTCCTGACTTTC. Its translation: CSVGRSGANVLTF.

The gene calls are TRBV19 and TRBJ1-5; D not resolved. The CDR3 loop spans 14 amino acids. Per the germline V gene, CDR1 is LNHDA and CDR2 is SQIVND (reference sequence). The V gene lost 7 bases and the J gene lost 0 bases, with 10 bases spanning the gap. The CDR3 DNA sequence: TGTGCCAGTACGGTTGAGCGTAGCAATCAGCCCCAGCATTTT. Translated, it gives CASTVERSNQPQHF.